These 5 T cell receptor beta chains share one sample of origin, sequenced in a study of T cells in Graves' hyperthyroidism and ophthalmopathy. The CDR3 regions of TCR beta were amplified from RNA transcripts. The TCR CDR3 was amplified in a first-round RT-PCR using the HTBI primer set. TCRdb ran MiXCR on the multiplex PCR reads and lists one entry per CDR3 protein. The sample includes under 400,000 distinct CDR3 sequences, roughly 21% of them seen just once. Material for sequencing was blood. These receptors originate from a woman aged 45-60 years with Graves' hyperthyroidism.

This clonotype was detected ten times or more. V usage is TRBV6-1 and J usage is TRBJ2-1; D remains ambiguous. The germline gives CDR1 MNHNS, CDR2 SASEGT. CDR3 length equals 14 residues. Trimming cost V 3 bases and J 3 bases, with 9 bases left between them. CDR3 protein: CASSDGNDYNEQFF. The DNA of the CDR3 is TGTGCCAGCAGTGACGGCAACGACTACAATGAGCAGTTCTTC.

This clonotype was found many times. V and J are TRBV13 and TRBJ1-2, with 7 bases aligning to TRBD1. With V trimmed by 3 bases and J by 4 bases, 2 bases remained unmatched. The germline CDR1 and CDR2 sequences are PRHDT and FYEKMQ (reference sequence). This CDR3 has 13 residues. CDR3 nucleotide sequence: TGTGCCAGCAGCTTGACAGGGACCTATGGCTACACCTTC. The encoded protein is CASSLTGTYGYTF.

This clonotype was seen ten or more times. The rearrangement joins TRBV18 to TRBJ2-7; D assignment may be TRBD1 or TRBD2 (6 bases each). CDR1 KGHSH and CDR2 LQKENI come from the germline V gene. CDR3 size: 15 residues. V shed 6 bases and J shed 6 bases, with 21 bases lying between them. DNA for the CDR3: TGTGCCAGCTCCCGCCCCGTAGGAGGGGGTTTCGAGCAGTACTTC. Its protein is CASSRPVGGGFEQYF.

This clonotype was observed a few times. This chain uses TRBV4-1 with TRBJ2-5, with a weak D call TRBD1 (6 bases). The CDR3 is made up of 17 amino acids. Trimming removed 0 bases at V and 0 bases at J, with 14 bases between. Germline CDR1 MGHRA, CDR2 YSYEKL. The CDR3 reads CASSQDFGGPYQETQYF. The CDR3 nucleotides read TGCGCCAGCAGCCAAGACTTTGGGGGCCCATACCAAGAGACCCAGTACTTC.

This clonotype was seen ten or more times. This chain connects TRBV28 to TRBJ1-2; D call uncertain. Germline-derived CDR1 and CDR2 are MDHEN and SYDVKM. The V and J ends lost 4 bases and 8 bases respectively, with 5 bases between them. This CDR3 is built from 10 residues. The CDR3 coding sequence is TGTGCCAGCAGTTCGATAGGCTACACCTTC. It codes for CASSSIGYTF.